The 11 T cell receptor beta chains listed next were all sequenced from one sample in a study of early T cells in non-severe SARS-CoV-2 infection. Using its own MiXCR run on the 5' RACE reads, TCRdb lists one record per CDR3 protein. The table includes tens of thousands of distinct CDR3 sequences, 5.5% to 7% detected once. Sequenced here: whole blood, sampled at baseline. These TCRs come from an adult who was a healthcare worker with PCR-confirmed SARS-CoV-2 infection or an uninfected control (not recorded which).

This clonotype appeared many times. V and J are TRBV12-3 or TRBV12-4 and TRBJ2-7; TRBD2 aligns across 14 bases. With V trimmed by 6 bases and J by 3 bases, 4 bases remained unmatched. This CDR3 has 15 residues. CDR3: CASRQGTSGSYEQYF. The CDR3 DNA reads as TGTGCCAGCAGGCAGGGGACTAGCGGGAGCTACGAGCAGTACTTC.

This clonotype was detected many times. V is TRBV12-3 or TRBV12-4 and J is TRBJ1-1; 7 nucleotides match TRBD1. CDR3 length: 14 residues. J gave up 6 bases and V 5 bases, and 9 bases lay outside the gene matches. The CDR3 loop reads CASSIATGAPEAFF. In DNA form, the CDR3 reads TGTGCCAGCAGTATTGCAACAGGGGCCCCTGAAGCTTTCTTT.

This clonotype was recorded many times. The gene calls are TRBV7-6 and TRBJ1-6; no clear D gene. V was pared by 7 bases and J by 0 bases, with 4 bases between. CDR3 size: 13 residues. Germline-derived CDR1 and CDR2 are SGHVS and FNYEAQ. CDR3 region: CASTLSYNSPLHF. CDR3 nucleotide sequence: TGTGCCAGCACCCTCTCCTATAATTCACCCCTCCACTTT. The full variable domain, rest sourced from reference TRBV7-6 and TRBJ1-6, is GAGVSQSPRYKVTKRGQDVALRCDPISGHVSLYWYRQALGQGPEFLTYFNYEAQQDKSGLPNDRFSAERPEGSISTLTIQRTEQRDSAMYRCASTLSYNSPLHFGNGTRLTVT.

There are many counts of this clonotype. The V gene is TRBV29-1, the J gene TRBJ2-1, with 10 nucleotides matching TRBD2. Germline loops: CDR1 SQVTM, CDR2 ANQGSEA. V lost 7 bases, J lost 1 base, and 4 bases stayed unmatched. CDR3 size: 14 residues. CDR3 in amino acids: CSAGTSESYNEQFF. CDR3 sequence (DNA): TGCAGCGCAGGGACTAGCGAATCCTACAATGAGCAGTTCTTC.

This clonotype was counted at least ten times. The V gene is TRBV20-1, the J gene TRBJ1-5; D unresolved. Germline CDR1 is DFQATT and CDR2 is SNEGSKA (reference sequence). This CDR3 contains 13 residues. V lost 3 bases and J lost 1, with 7 bases in between. The CDR3 loop is CSARRESNQPQHF. The CDR3 DNA follows: TGCAGTGCTAGGAGGGAAAGCAATCAGCCCCAGCATTTT.

This clonotype occurred a few times. The chain carries TRBV5-6 and TRBJ1-4; tentative D call: TRBD1 (5 bases). The CDR3 contains 15 residues. Germline V lookup: CDR1 SGHDT, CDR2 YYEEEE. The ends were cut back, 4 bases at V and 8 bases at J, with 18 bases in the middle. The CDR3 region has the DNA TGTGCCAGCAGCACCCCCGGGGCCGGAGGCGAAAAACTGTTTTTT. This sequence encodes CASSTPGAGGEKLFF.

This clonotype came up many times. The chain links TRBV12-5 to TRBJ1-5; the D is unclear. Per germline, CDR1 LGHNT and CDR2 FRNRAP. The V end lost 1 base, the J end lost 7 bases, and 8 bases lay between the germline ends. CDR3 size: 13 residues. CDR3 DNA sequence: TGTGCTAGTGGTTTGGGTGTGCGGCAGCCCCAGCATTTT. Protein sequence: CASGLGVRQPQHF.

This clonotype was seen more than once but under ten times. The J gene is TRBJ2-7, the V gene TRBV7-9; unclear D gene. This CDR3 has 11 residues. Germline V CDR1 and CDR2: SEHNR, FQNEAQ (reference sequence). V was trimmed by 5 bases and J by 12 bases, leaving 14 bases between them. CDR3 sequence: CASSANPPRYF. In DNA form, the CDR3 reads TGTGCCAGCAGCGCAAACCCCCCCCGGTACTTC.

This clonotype was recorded many times. This chain links TRBV20-1 with TRBJ2-1; TRBD2 aligns across 10 bases. Germline V gives CDR1 DFQATT, CDR2 SNEGSKA (reference sequence). Trimming removed 6 bases from V and 6 bases from J; junction bases left unmatched: 11. The CDR3 runs to 15 residues. This chain's CDR3 is CSAPASQRGGNEQFF. The CDR3 DNA sequence: TGCAGTGCCCCCGCAAGCCAGCGGGGGGGCAATGAGCAGTTCTTC.

This clonotype was observed a few times. This rearrangement joins TRBV5-4 to TRBJ2-3; no clear D. V was pared by 4 bases and J by 0 bases, with 3 bases between. This CDR3 has 12 amino acids. The germline gives CDR1 SGHNT, CDR2 YYREEE (reference sequence). The CDR3 sequence: CASSLSTDTQYF. The DNA of the CDR3 is TGTGCCAGCAGCCTCAGCACAGATACGCAGTATTTT.

A note on this clonotype: A single base separates this from a much larger clone, so it may be a read error. The chain links TRBV5-4 to TRBJ2-5; D ambiguous. The V end lost 0 bases, the J end lost 4 bases, and 7 bases lay between the germline ends. Germline V gives CDR1 SGHNT, CDR2 YYREEE (reference sequence). The CDR3 extends over 13 amino acids. CDR3 nucleotide sequence: TGTGCCAGCAGCTTGGCTGTCGGAGAGACCCAGTACTTC. Residues: CASSLAVGETQYF.